A selection of T cell receptor beta chains follows, all from one sample in a study of T cells in Graves' hyperthyroidism and ophthalmopathy. One entry per CDR3 protein results from TCRdb running MiXCR on the multiplex PCR reads. The profile covers fewer than 350,000 distinct CDR3 sequences, with roughly 23% appearing a single time and over 40% taken by the ten largest. The sequenced sample consisted of blood. The receptors shown here come from a woman aged 45-65 years with Graves' hyperthyroidism. Each CDR3 is given with its conserved first and last residue. D genes are given only for firm matches. Where a row states a size, it is once, few, many or the class of an expanded clone; other rows omit it.

size: many; D: -; V: TRBV6-2/TRBV6-3; J: TRBJ1-5; DNA: TGTGCCAGCAGCCCGGGACATAGCAATCAGCCCCAGCATTTT; CDR3: CASSPGHSNQPQHF
size: many; D: TRBD1; V: TRBV6-2/TRBV6-3; J: TRBJ1-1; DNA: TGTGCCAGCGGGGACAGGGGGCGAGGCACTGAAGCTTTCTTT; CDR3: CASGDRGRGTEAFF
size: many; D: -; V: TRBV5-1; J: TRBJ2-1; DNA: TGCGCCAGCAGCCGCCTCACAAGCAATGAGCAGTTCTTC; CDR3: CASSRLTSNEQFF
size: many; D: -; V: TRBV12-3/TRBV12-4; J: TRBJ2-7; DNA: TGTGCCAGCAGTTTAGGATCTGGAACAGGGAGCTCCTACGAGCAGTACTTC; CDR3: CASSLGSGTGSSYEQYF
size: many; D: -; V: TRBV28; J: TRBJ1-1; DNA: TGTGCCAGCAGTTTATCTCCGGGAGGGGGGGGAGCTTTCTTT; CDR3: CASSLSPGGGGAFF
size: many; D: -; V: TRBV29-1; J: TRBJ2-6; DNA: TGCAGCGTTGGGTCAGGGACGGCTGGGGCCAACGTCCTGACTTTC; CDR3: CSVGSGTAGANVLTF
size: many; D: TRBD2; V: TRBV10-1; J: TRBJ2-7; DNA: TGCGCCAGCAGTGAGTCCGGGCTAGCGGGAGAGTACGAGCAGTACTTC; CDR3: CASSESGLAGEYEQYF
size: few; D: TRBD1; V: TRBV28; J: TRBJ2-2; DNA: TGTGCCAGCAGGTCAGGGGGCGGCACCGGGGAGCTGTTTTTT; CDR3: CASRSGGGTGELFF
size: many; D: -; V: TRBV11-1; J: TRBJ2-7; DNA: TGTGCCAGCAGCTCCGCCATTTACGAGCAGTACTTC; CDR3: CASSSAIYEQYF
size: -; D: TRBD2; V: TRBV19; J: TRBJ2-2; DNA: TGTGCCAGTAGTATACTAGCGGGGTCCGGGGAGCTGTTTTTT; CDR3: CASSILAGSGELFF
size: many; D: -; V: TRBV10-3; J: TRBJ1-5; DNA: TGTGCCATCAGTAGGACAGAAGATCAGCCCCAGCATTTT; CDR3: CAISRTEDQPQHF
size: many; D: TRBD1; V: TRBV6-1; J: TRBJ1-2; DNA: TGTGCCAGCAGTTTCCACGAGACAGGGGGAGAGGCTAACTATGGCTACACCTTC; CDR3: CASSFHETGGEANYGYTF
size: many; D: -; V: TRBV11-2; J: TRBJ2-3; DNA: TGTGCCAGCAGCTTAGCCGGCCGAAGCACAGATACGCAGTATTTT; CDR3: CASSLAGRSTDTQYF
size: -; D: TRBD2; V: TRBV18; J: TRBJ2-1; DNA: TGTGCCAGCTCACCACCAGGCGGGGGAAGCTCCTACAATGAGCAGTTCTTC; CDR3: CASSPPGGGSSYNEQFF
size: many; D: TRBD1; V: TRBV6-1; J: TRBJ2-2; DNA: TGTGCCAGCAGTAAAGGACAGGGGAGGACCGGGGAGCTGTTTTTT; CDR3: CASSKGQGRTGELFF
size: many; D: -; V: TRBV7-2; J: TRBJ2-2; DNA: TGTGCCAGCAGCCCGGCGTTGAATTCCGGGGAGCTGTTTTTT; CDR3: CASSPALNSGELFF
size: many; D: -; V: TRBV14; J: TRBJ2-2; DNA: TGTGCCAGCAGCCAGGGTGTTTTCACCGGGGAGCTGTTTTTT; CDR3: CASSQGVFTGELFF
size: many; D: -; V: TRBV11-2; J: TRBJ1-3; DNA: TGTGCCAGCAGCTTAAGTCTTTGGAGCCTCTCTGGAAACACCATATATTTT; CDR3: CASSLSLWSLSGNTIYF
size: -; D: TRBD1; V: TRBV4-1; J: TRBJ2-7; DNA: TGCGCCAGCAGCCCCCTTTGGACAGGGAAAGGTTACGAGCAGTACTTC; CDR3: CASSPLWTGKGYEQYF
size: many; D: -; V: TRBV20-1; J: TRBJ2-3; DNA: TGCAGTGCCTATATCCCTCTAGGTAGCACAGATACGCAGTATTTT; CDR3: CSAYIPLGSTDTQYF
size: many; D: -; V: TRBV27; J: TRBJ1-2; DNA: TGTGCCAGCGGGTTAGGGGCGACAGCTAACTATGGCTACACCTTC; CDR3: CASGLGATANYGYTF
size: -; D: TRBD1; V: TRBV7-9; J: TRBJ2-7; DNA: TGTGCCAGCACCATGGACAGGGATTATGGCGAGCAGTACTTC; CDR3: CASTMDRDYGEQYF
size: many; D: -; V: TRBV5-5; J: TRBJ2-2; DNA: TGTGCCAGCAGTCGACAGGTGGCTAACACCGGGGAGCTGTTTTTT; CDR3: CASSRQVANTGELFF
size: -; D: -; V: TRBV6-2/TRBV6-3; J: TRBJ2-7; DNA: TGTGCCAGCAGTCGTGGGTCGACCAATCTCGAGCAGTACTTC; CDR3: CASSRGSTNLEQYF
size: many; D: -; V: TRBV6-1; J: TRBJ2-2; DNA: TGTGCCAGCAGTCTACCGTACACCGGGGAGCTGTTTTTT; CDR3: CASSLPYTGELFF
size: many; D: -; V: TRBV6-1; J: TRBJ1-1; DNA: TGTGCCAGCAGTGAACCGGGACACCCGAACACTGAAGCTTTCTTT; CDR3: CASSEPGHPNTEAFF
size: -; D: TRBD1; V: TRBV6-1; J: TRBJ2-7; DNA: TGTGCCAGCAGTCGACAGGGGGCCAGTGAGCAGTACTTC; CDR3: CASSRQGASEQYF
size: -; D: -; V: TRBV6-1; J: TRBJ2-7; DNA: TGTGCCAGCAGTGGGGTTGGGGAGCAGTACTTC; CDR3: CASSGVGEQYF
size: many; D: -; V: TRBV28; J: TRBJ2-4; DNA: TGTGCCAGCGGAGATATAGGCGGTTCTACCAAAAACATTCAGTACTTC; CDR3: CASGDIGGSTKNIQYF
size: few; D: -; V: TRBV7-6; J: TRBJ1-1; DNA: TGTGCCAGCAGCGTGGGCTTAAGCACTGAAGCTTTCTTT; CDR3: CASSVGLSTEAFF
size: once; D: -; V: TRBV12-5; J: TRBJ1-2; DNA: TGTGCTAGTGCCCCTCCGGTGCGGCGCGAAAACTATACAGCTAACTATGGCTACACCTTC; CDR3: CASAPPVRRENYTANYGYTF
size: many; D: -; V: TRBV29-1; J: TRBJ2-5; DNA: TGCAGCGTGGACTCTGGTTTAGCCCAGTACTTC; CDR3: CSVDSGLAQYF
size: -; D: TRBD1; V: TRBV5-8; J: TRBJ2-1; DNA: TGTGCCACAAAGACATCCCGGGGACAGGGGGGACTAAATGAGCAGTTCTTC; CDR3: CATKTSRGQGGLNEQFF
size: -; D: -; V: TRBV6-2/TRBV6-3; J: TRBJ2-7; DNA: TGTGCCAGCAGTTACACGGTCAGCTACGAGCAGTACTTC; CDR3: CASSYTVSYEQYF
size: -; D: TRBD1; V: TRBV15; J: TRBJ2-1; DNA: TGTGCCACCAGCAGAGTCCAGGGGGTAGCTGAGCAGTTCTTC; CDR3: CATSRVQGVAEQFF
size: -; D: -; V: TRBV3-1; J: TRBJ2-2; DNA: TGTGCCAGCAGCCAAGCCCTGACTTCCGGGGAGCTGTTTTTT; CDR3: CASSQALTSGELFF
size: many; D: TRBD1; V: TRBV18; J: TRBJ1-2; DNA: TGTGCCAGCTCACTCGGACAGGCTGGTAACTATGGCTACACCTTC; CDR3: CASSLGQAGNYGYTF
size: many; D: -; V: TRBV10-3; J: TRBJ1-1; DNA: TGTGCCATCAGTAGCACCCCGGGAACTGAAGCTTTCTTT; CDR3: CAISSTPGTEAFF
size: -; D: -; V: TRBV20-1; J: TRBJ1-5; DNA: TGCAGTGCTAGGGCCCCGTTGGGGTATCAGCCCCAGCATTTT; CDR3: CSARAPLGYQPQHF
size: many; D: TRBD2; V: TRBV3-1; J: TRBJ2-7; DNA: TGTGCCAGCAGCCTGAAGCCAGCGGGAGTGGTCGAGCAGTACTTC; CDR3: CASSLKPAGVVEQYF
size: many; D: TRBD1; V: TRBV28; J: TRBJ2-7; DNA: TGTGCCAGCAGCCCCCGGACAGGGGAGGCCTACGAGCAGTACTTC; CDR3: CASSPRTGEAYEQYF
size: -; D: -; V: TRBV6-2/TRBV6-3; J: TRBJ1-5; DNA: TGTGCCAGCAGTTACCGACGAGGACAGTATAGCAATCAGCCCCAGCATTTT; CDR3: CASSYRRGQYSNQPQHF
size: many; D: TRBD2; V: TRBV5-8; J: TRBJ2-1; DNA: TGTGCCAGCAGCAGATCCGGGACTAGCGGGAGCTGGACGCGATCAAATGAGCAGTTCTTC; CDR3: CASSRSGTSGSWTRSNEQFF
size: many; D: -; V: TRBV2; J: TRBJ2-2; DNA: TGTGCCAGCAAAAAATGGGCTGTTCAAGGTTCCGGGGAGCTGTTTTTT; CDR3: CASKKWAVQGSGELFF
size: many; D: -; V: TRBV10-2; J: TRBJ1-4; DNA: TGCGCCAGCAGTGAGGCACAGGCTGCAACTAATGAAAAACTGTTTTTT; CDR3: CASSEAQAATNEKLFF
size: many; D: -; V: TRBV27; J: TRBJ2-5; DNA: TGTGCCAGCGGAAGGGAAGAGACCCAGTACTTC; CDR3: CASGREETQYF
size: many; D: TRBD1; V: TRBV6-2/TRBV6-3; J: TRBJ1-2; DNA: TGTGCCAGCACAGCTCCGGGACAGGGGGCCTATGGCTACACCTTC; CDR3: CASTAPGQGAYGYTF
size: many; D: TRBD2; V: TRBV5-1; J: TRBJ2-7; DNA: TGCGCCAGCAGCCTAGCGGGAATCTTTGAGCAGTACTTC; CDR3: CASSLAGIFEQYF
size: many; D: TRBD1; V: TRBV28; J: TRBJ1-1; DNA: TGTGCCAGCAGTTTACACAGGGGGCGGACTGAAGCTTTCTTT; CDR3: CASSLHRGRTEAFF
size: -; D: -; V: TRBV6-2/TRBV6-3; J: TRBJ2-2; DNA: TGTGCCAGCAGTTACTCGAGCGGCAGAACGAACACCGGGGAGCTGTTTTTT; CDR3: CASSYSSGRTNTGELFF
size: -; D: -; V: TRBV7-7; J: TRBJ2-1; DNA: TGTGCTAGCAGCTTATTATTAGGGCATGAGCAGTTCTTC; CDR3: CASSLLLGHEQFF
size: -; D: TRBD2; V: TRBV24-1; J: TRBJ2-1; DNA: TGTGCCACCAGTGATTTGCCAGGGCTAGCGGGAGGGATGAACAATGAGCAGTTCTTC; CDR3: CATSDLPGLAGGMNNEQFF
size: many; D: TRBD2; V: TRBV3-1; J: TRBJ2-3; DNA: TGTGCCAGCAGCCAAGAAAGCGGGGTGCCAGATACGCAGTATTTT; CDR3: CASSQESGVPDTQYF
size: few; D: -; V: TRBV5-6; J: TRBJ2-5; DNA: TGTGCCAGCACCTTTTTCCCCTTTCGGGGGTCAGAGACCCAGTACTTC; CDR3: CASTFFPFRGSETQYF
size: -; D: -; V: TRBV12-3/TRBV12-4; J: TRBJ2-1; DNA: TGTGCCAGCAGTTCGACTAACTACAATGAGCAGTTCTTC; CDR3: CASSSTNYNEQFF